Sequencing of this TCR beta chain was carried out in a study of CD8 T cells in ankylosing spondylitis. The CDR3 runs to 13 residues. Trimming shortened V by 4 bases and J by 0 bases, and 6 bases separated the two germline ends. CDR1 and CDR2 from the germline V gene are KGHDR and SFDVKD. From the 5' RACE reads, TCRdb called clonotypes with MiXCR, one entry per CDR3 protein. The sample gives a few hundred thousand distinct CDR3 sequences, more than 9% of which show up once; around 8.4% is in the top ten. This clonotype was detected many times. This TCR was sampled from a female donor with ankylosing spondylitis or in good health (not recorded which). The chain couples TRBV24-1 to TRBJ2-7; no clear D. The sample comprised blood, either unsorted or a sorted T cell fraction (not recorded which). The CDR3 spells CATSETSSYEQYF. The CDR3 DNA reads as TGTGCCACCAGTGAGACAAGCTCCTACGAGCAGTACTTC.